The rows below give T cell receptor beta chains drawn from one sample of a study of blood T cell repertoires in COVID-19. Some clones are missing from TCRdb's copy, which holds only in-frame ones; the method was immunoSEQ multiplex PCR. The data hold a few hundred thousand clones, with around 89% observed a single time. Sequencing was carried out using PBMCs or T cells enriched from blood (not recorded which). The origin of the receptors is a woman between 25 and 40 years old who had recovered from COVID-19. The CDR3 runs from the conserved cysteine through the conserved F or W. The D gene is left open where the match is weak. Some rows mark clone size as missing; the rest say once, few, many or name a class of expanded clone.

cdr3_aa cdr3_nt v_call clone_size d_call j_call
CSARYPSGEKLFF TGCAGCGCCCGCTACCCCTCCGGTGAAAAACTGTTTTTT TRBV29-1 . . TRBJ1-4
CASSATGGGTEAFF TGTGCCAGCAGCGCGACAGGGGGTGGCACTGAAGCTTTCTTT TRBV9 . TRBD1 TRBJ1-1
CASSYRSSSGNTIYF TGTGCCAGCAGTTACCGCTCGAGCTCTGGAAACACCATATATTTT TRBV6-5 . . TRBJ1-3
CASSGQINTEAFF TGTGCCAGTAGCGGACAGATCAACACTGAAGCTTTCTTT TRBV19 . . TRBJ1-1
CASSKEGGYEQYF TGTGCCAGCAGCAAGGAGGGCGGCTACGAGCAGTACTTC TRBV7-2 once . TRBJ2-7
CASSIGTGLNYGYTF TGTGCCAGTAGTATCGGGACAGGCCTTAACTATGGCTACACCTTC TRBV19 few TRBD1 TRBJ1-2
CASTSLVGGYNEQFF TGTGCCAGCACCTCACTAGTGGGGGGTTACAATGAGCAGTTCTTC TRBV6-5 . . TRBJ2-1
CASSPRRGQGSEKLFF TGCGCCAGCAGCCCCCGGAGGGGACAGGGGAGTGAAAAACTGTTTTTT TRBV5-1 . TRBD1 TRBJ1-4
CASSQDRWGVTEAFF TGCGCCAGCAGCCAAGATCGATGGGGGGTCACTGAAGCTTTCTTT TRBV4-3 . . TRBJ1-1
CASSLAAGGLPETQYF TGCGCCAGCAGCTTGGCGGCGGGAGGTCTCCCAGAGACCCAGTACTTC TRBV5-1 . TRBD2 TRBJ2-5
CATSRDLIAGYTF TGTGCCACCAGCAGAGATCTCATAGCAGGCTACACCTTC TRBV15 . . TRBJ1-2
CASRDRGFYEQYF TGTGCCAGCAGGGACAGGGGCTTCTACGAGCAGTACTTC TRBV27 . TRBD1 TRBJ2-7
CASSVPLAGGTNTGELFF TGTGCCAGTAGTGTACCGCTAGCGGGAGGTACGAACACCGGGGAGCTGTTTTTT TRBV19 . TRBD2 TRBJ2-2
CASSPQETQYF TGTGCCAGCAGCCCGCAGGAGACCCAGTACTTC TRBV7-2 once . TRBJ2-5
CRVGQGTMNTEAFF TGCAGGGTGGGTCAGGGAACTATGAACACTGAAGCTTTCTTT TRBV29-1 . . TRBJ1-1
CATTSGRSNEQFF TGTGCCACGACTAGCGGGAGGTCCAATGAGCAGTTCTTC TRBV19 . TRBD2 TRBJ2-1
CASSPDRGASGNTIYF TGTGCCAGCTCACCGGACAGGGGAGCGAGTGGAAACACCATATATTTT TRBV18 . TRBD1 TRBJ1-3
CASSLVRNTEAFF TGCGCCAGCAGCTTGGTCCGGAACACTGAAGCTTTCTTT TRBV5-1 . . TRBJ1-1
CASSPRTALLDYTF TGTGCCAGCAGCCCCCGGACAGCTCTTCTCGACTACACCTTC TRBV7-9 . . TRBJ1-2
CATSDGNIRTGELFF TGTGCCACCAGTGATGGCAATATCAGGACCGGGGAGCTGTTTTTT TRBV24-1 . . TRBJ2-2
CASTQGVGNTIYF TGTGCCAGCACTCAGGGGGTCGGAAACACCATATATTTT TRBV2 . TRBD1 TRBJ1-3
CASSLGHMLSNQPQHF TGCGCCAGCAGCCTGGGACATATGCTTAGCAATCAGCCCCAGCATTTT TRBV5-1 . . TRBJ1-5
CASSQASGRAGEQFF TGCGCCAGCAGCCAAGCTAGCGGGAGGGCAGGGGAGCAGTTCTTC TRBV4-3 . TRBD2 TRBJ2-1
CASRGTAMNTEAFF TGTGCCAGCAGGGGTACAGCAATGAACACTGAAGCTTTCTTT TRBV5-6 . . TRBJ1-1
CASCQHEGRSYNEQFF TGTGCCAGCTGCCAACATGAGGGCCGCTCCTACAATGAGCAGTTCTTC TRBV28 . . TRBJ2-1
CASSPTSSAYNEQFF TGTGCCAGCAGTCCAACTTCTAGCGCCTACAATGAGCAGTTCTTC TRBV28 . . TRBJ2-1
CASSYADGHNQPQHF TGTGCCAGCAGTTACGCGGACGGACACAATCAGCCCCAGCATTTT TRBV6-5 . . TRBJ1-5
CATSKTDARRIGEKLFF TGTGCCACCTCAAAAACGGATGCTCGGAGGATTGGTGAAAAACTGTTTTTT TRBV19 . . TRBJ1-4
CATSEAPGLAGIDTYNEQFF TGTGCCACCAGTGAGGCCCCGGGACTAGCGGGAATAGACACCTACAATGAGCAGTTCTTC TRBV24-1 . TRBD2 TRBJ2-1
CASSQDGGRSYEQYF TGCGCCAGCAGCCAAGACGGAGGCAGGTCCTACGAGCAGTACTTC TRBV4-3 . . TRBJ2-7
CASSLYGGEQYF TGTGCCAGCAGCTTATACGGCGGCGAGCAGTACTTC TRBV7-3 . . TRBJ2-7
CASRRTGGRQPQHF TGTGCCAGCAGGAGGACAGGGGGCCGGCAGCCCCAGCATTTT TRBV27 . TRBD1 TRBJ1-5
CSASGQASGNTEAFF TGCAGTGCTAGTGGACAGGCCAGCGGGAACACTGAAGCTTTCTTT TRBV20-1 . TRBD1 TRBJ1-1
CASSLTGTAGYTF TGTGCCAGCAGCTTAACCGGGACAGCCGGCTACACCTTC TRBV7-2 once TRBD1 TRBJ1-2
CASSFGVEPGETQYF TGCGCCAGCAGCTTCGGAGTGGAGCCGGGAGAGACCCAGTACTTC TRBV4-1 . . TRBJ2-5
CASSLRQGIAGELFF TGTGCCAGCAGTTTAAGGCAGGGGATCGCCGGGGAGCTGTTTTTT TRBV27 . . TRBJ2-2
CASMGNEKLFF TGTGCCAGCATGGGCAATGAAAAACTGTTTTTT TRBV27 . . TRBJ1-4
CASRVAGQGALNPYEQYF TGTGCCAGCAGGGTCGCGGGACAGGGGGCTCTAAACCCCTACGAGCAGTACTTC TRBV28 . TRBD1 TRBJ2-7
CASSLRGETEAFF TGTGCCAGCAGTTTACGGGGGGAGACTGAAGCTTTCTTT TRBV12-3/TRBV12-4 . . TRBJ1-1
CASTGLAGLLPDTQYF TGTGCCAGTACGGGACTAGCGGGATTGCTTCCAGATACGCAGTATTTT TRBV19 . TRBD2 TRBJ2-3
CASSQLQGDYGYTF TGTGCCAGCAGCCAGCTCCAGGGGGACTATGGCTACACCTTC TRBV4-2 . TRBD1 TRBJ1-2
CASSVQGATNEKLFF TGTGCCAGCAGTGTACAGGGAGCAACTAATGAAAAACTGTTTTTT TRBV2 . . TRBJ1-4
CASSVGLGRDSGNTIYF TGTGCCAGCAGCGTAGGGTTGGGCAGGGATTCTGGAAACACCATATATTTT TRBV9 . . TRBJ1-3
CASSPGTWVYSNQPQHF TGTGCCAGCAGCCCCGGGACTTGGGTATATAGCAATCAGCCCCAGCATTTT TRBV28 . . TRBJ1-5
CASSYKLTGGEDQPQHF TGTGCCAGCAGTTACAAATTGACAGGTGGTGAGGATCAGCCCCAGCATTTT TRBV28 . . TRBJ1-5
CAWTGGFSYGYTF TGTGCCTGGACAGGGGGCTTCAGCTATGGCTACACCTTC TRBV30 few TRBD1 TRBJ1-2
CSATSGFGGNEQYF TGCAGCGCAACTTCCGGGTTTGGAGGGAACGAGCAGTACTTC TRBV29-1 . . TRBJ2-7
CASSYSIVGRNEQFF TGTGCCAGCAGTTACTCGATAGTGGGCCGGAATGAGCAGTTCTTC TRBV6-5 . . TRBJ2-1
CASSANHRAEAFF TGTGCCAGCAGCGCCAATCACAGGGCTGAAGCTTTCTTT TRBV9 . . TRBJ1-1
CASSITGQGHQPQHF TGTGCCAGTAGTATAACCGGACAGGGACATCAGCCCCAGCATTTT TRBV19 once TRBD1 TRBJ1-5
CASSQGGGYTF TGTGCCAGCAGTCAGGGAGGCGGCTACACCTTC TRBV27 . . TRBJ1-2